This TCR beta chain originates from a study of T cell responses to AZD1222 COVID-19 vaccine. Study findings and constraints: After two AZD1222 doses, spike-specific TCR breadth and depth rose versus day 0. Repertoires in all cases were sampled only once the peak T cell response had passed. Dominant CD4 TCR responses targeted spike regions 160-218 and 743-854.

This clone was found once. The antigen remains undetermined. This table comes from immunoSEQ multiplex PCR, and its TCRdb copy is limited to in-frame clones, with some not included. The data contain approximately 200,000 clones, roughly 92% of them singletons. Germline V lookup: CDR1 LNHDA, CDR2 SQIVND (reference sequence). This CDR3 contains 14 residues. Trimming removed 4 bases at V and 3 bases at J, with 10 bases between. The J gene is TRBJ1-5, the V gene TRBV19; D might be TRBD1 (6 bases). The sample in question was peripheral blood, obtained 28 days after the second AZD1222 dose. The sequence came from an adult who received the AZD1222 COVID-19 vaccine. CDR3: CASSKDSFNQPQHF. In DNA, the CDR3 is TGTGCCAGTAGTAAGGACAGTTTCAATCAGCCCCAGCATTTT.